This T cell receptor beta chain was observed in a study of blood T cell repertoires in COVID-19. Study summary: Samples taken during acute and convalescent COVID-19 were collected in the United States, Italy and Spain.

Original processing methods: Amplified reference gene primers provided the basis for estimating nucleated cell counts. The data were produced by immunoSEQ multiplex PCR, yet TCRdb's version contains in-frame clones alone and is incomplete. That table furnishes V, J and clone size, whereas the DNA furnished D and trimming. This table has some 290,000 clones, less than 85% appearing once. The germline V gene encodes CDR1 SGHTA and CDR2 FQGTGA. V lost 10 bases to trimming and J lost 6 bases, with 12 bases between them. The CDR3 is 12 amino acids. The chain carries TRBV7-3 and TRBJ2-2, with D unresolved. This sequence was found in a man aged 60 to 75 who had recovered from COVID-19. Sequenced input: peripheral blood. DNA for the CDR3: TGTGCCACCAGAGGCGGTTCCGGGGAGCTGTTTTTT. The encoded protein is CATRGGSGELFF.